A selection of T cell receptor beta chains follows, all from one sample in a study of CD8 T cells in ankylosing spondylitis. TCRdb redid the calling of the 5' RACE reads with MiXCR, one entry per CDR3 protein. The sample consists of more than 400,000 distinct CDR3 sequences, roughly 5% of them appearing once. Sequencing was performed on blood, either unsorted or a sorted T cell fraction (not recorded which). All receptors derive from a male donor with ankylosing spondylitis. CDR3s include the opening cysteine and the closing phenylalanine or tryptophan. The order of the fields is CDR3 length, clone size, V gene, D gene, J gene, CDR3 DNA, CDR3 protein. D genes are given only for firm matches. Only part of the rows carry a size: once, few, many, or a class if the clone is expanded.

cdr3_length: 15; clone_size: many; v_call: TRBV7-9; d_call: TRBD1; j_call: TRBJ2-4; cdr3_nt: TGTGCCAGCAGCAGTAACAGGGGTCAAGGAAACATTCAGTACTTC; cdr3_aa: CASSSNRGQGNIQYF
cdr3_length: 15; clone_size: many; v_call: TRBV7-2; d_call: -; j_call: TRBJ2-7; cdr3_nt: TGTGCCAGCAGCCCCTTCTTTGGCAGCACCTACGAGCAGTACTTC; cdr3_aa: CASSPFFGSTYEQYF
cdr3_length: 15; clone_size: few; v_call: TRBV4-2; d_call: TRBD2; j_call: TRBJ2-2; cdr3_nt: TGTGCCAGCGGCCTCGGGCTAGCGGACACCGGGGAGCTGTTTTTT; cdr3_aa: CASGLGLADTGELFF
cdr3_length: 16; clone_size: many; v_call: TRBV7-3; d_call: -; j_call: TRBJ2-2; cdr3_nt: TGTGCCAGCAGCTCCGAGCGGTCGGGTCAACCCGGGGAGCTGTTTTTT; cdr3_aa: CASSSERSGQPGELFF
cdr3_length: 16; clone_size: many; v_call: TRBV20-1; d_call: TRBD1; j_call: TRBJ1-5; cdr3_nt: TGCAGTGCTAGCCAGGACAGGGGAGGGGGCAATCAGCCCCAGCATTTT; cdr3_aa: CSASQDRGGGNQPQHF
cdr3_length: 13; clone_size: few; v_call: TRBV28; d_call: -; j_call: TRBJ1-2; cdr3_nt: TGTGCCAGCAGGGACGGAACGAACTATGGCTACACCTTC; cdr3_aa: CASRDGTNYGYTF
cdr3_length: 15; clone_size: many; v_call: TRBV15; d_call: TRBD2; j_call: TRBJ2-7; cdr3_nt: TGTGCCACCAGCAGAGCGGCGGGGGGGATGAAGCAGCAGTACTTC; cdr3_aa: CATSRAAGGMKQQYF
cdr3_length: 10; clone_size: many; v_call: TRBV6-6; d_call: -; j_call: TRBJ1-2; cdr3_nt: TGTGCCAGCGGTTACTATGGCTACACCTTC; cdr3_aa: CASGYYGYTF
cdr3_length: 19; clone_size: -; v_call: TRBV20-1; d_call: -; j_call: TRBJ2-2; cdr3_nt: TGCAGTGCTAGAGGTCTCGGGGAGGTCGGATCGAAGAACACCGGGGAGCTGTTTTTT; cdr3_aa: CSARGLGEVGSKNTGELFF
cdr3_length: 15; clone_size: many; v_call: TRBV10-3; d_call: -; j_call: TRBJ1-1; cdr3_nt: TGTGCCATCAGTGATTTCTCTGTGGGCCACACTGAAGCTTTCTTT; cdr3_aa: CAISDFSVGHTEAFF
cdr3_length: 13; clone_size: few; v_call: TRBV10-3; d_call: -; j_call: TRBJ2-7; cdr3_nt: TGTGCCATCAGTGAGGACGGGTCCTACGAGCAGTACTTC; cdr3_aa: CAISEDGSYEQYF
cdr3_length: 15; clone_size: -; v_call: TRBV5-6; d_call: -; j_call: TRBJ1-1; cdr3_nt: TGTGCCAGCAGCCCGGGGGACATTTACAACACTGAAGCTTTCTTT; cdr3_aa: CASSPGDIYNTEAFF
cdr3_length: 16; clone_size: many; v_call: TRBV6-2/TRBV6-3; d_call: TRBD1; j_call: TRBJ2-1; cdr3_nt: TGTGCCAGCAGTTACTCAGCCGGGCACAACAGGGGTGAGCAGTTCTTC; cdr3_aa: CASSYSAGHNRGEQFF
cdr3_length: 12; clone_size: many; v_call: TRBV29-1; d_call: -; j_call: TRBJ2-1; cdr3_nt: TGCAGCGGCCAGGCCCATTACAATGAGCAGTTCTTC; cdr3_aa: CSGQAHYNEQFF
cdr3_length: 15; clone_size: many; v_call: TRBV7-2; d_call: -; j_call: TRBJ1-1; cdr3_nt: TGTGCCAGCAGCTTAGTCCCCGGGGGCGGCACTGAAGCTTTCTTT; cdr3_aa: CASSLVPGGGTEAFF
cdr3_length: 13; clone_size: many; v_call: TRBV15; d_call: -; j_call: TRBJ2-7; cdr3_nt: TGTGCCACCAGCAGAGATCGTCGATACGAGCAGTACTTC; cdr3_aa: CATSRDRRYEQYF
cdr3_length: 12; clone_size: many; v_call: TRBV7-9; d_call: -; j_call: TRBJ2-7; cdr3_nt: TGTGCCAGCAGCAAACCGTTGGAGGAGCAGTACTTC; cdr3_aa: CASSKPLEEQYF
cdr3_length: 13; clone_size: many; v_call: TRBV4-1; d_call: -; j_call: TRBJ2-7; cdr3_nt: TGCGCCAGCAGCCAAGATCCAGGGGCGAAGCAGTACTTC; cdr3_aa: CASSQDPGAKQYF
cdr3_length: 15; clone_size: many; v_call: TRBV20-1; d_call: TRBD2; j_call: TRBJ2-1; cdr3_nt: TGCAGTGCCTCTACCTTCGAGGGAGGGGTTAATGAGCAGTTCTTC; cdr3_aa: CSASTFEGGVNEQFF
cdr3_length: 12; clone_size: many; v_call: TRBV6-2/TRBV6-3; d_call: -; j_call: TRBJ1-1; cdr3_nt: TGTGCCAGCAACAAACTTAACACTGAAGCTTTCTTT; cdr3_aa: CASNKLNTEAFF
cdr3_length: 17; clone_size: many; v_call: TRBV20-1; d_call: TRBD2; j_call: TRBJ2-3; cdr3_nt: TGCAGTGCTAGAGCAGTAGTAGCGGGGGACTACACAGATACGCAGTATTTT; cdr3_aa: CSARAVVAGDYTDTQYF
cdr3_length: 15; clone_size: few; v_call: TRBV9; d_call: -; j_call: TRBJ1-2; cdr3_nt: TGTGCCAGCAGCGTAGGGTGGACAGCGAACTATGGCTACACCTTC; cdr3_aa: CASSVGWTANYGYTF
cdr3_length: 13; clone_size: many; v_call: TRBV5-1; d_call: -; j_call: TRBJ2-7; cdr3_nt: TGCGCCAGCAGCGGAACTAGAGCTCCCGAGCAGTACTTC; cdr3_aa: CASSGTRAPEQYF
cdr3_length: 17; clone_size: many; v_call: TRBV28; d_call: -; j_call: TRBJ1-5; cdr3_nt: TGTGCCAGCAGTTTCGGTTTGGCAGCTCATAGCAATCAGCCCCAGCATTTT; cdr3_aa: CASSFGLAAHSNQPQHF
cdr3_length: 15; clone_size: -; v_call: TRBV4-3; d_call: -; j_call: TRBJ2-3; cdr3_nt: TGCGCCAGCAGCCAAGTTTACAGTGTTACAGATACGCAGTATTTT; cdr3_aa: CASSQVYSVTDTQYF
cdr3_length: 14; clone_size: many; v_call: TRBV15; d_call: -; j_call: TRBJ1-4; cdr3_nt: TGTGCCACCAGCAGAGTACAGGGTTGGGAAAAACTGTTTTTT; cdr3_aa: CATSRVQGWEKLFF
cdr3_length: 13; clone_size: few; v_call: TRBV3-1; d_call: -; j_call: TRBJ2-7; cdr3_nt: TGTGCCAGCAGCCAAGGAACTCCCTACGAGCAGTACTTC; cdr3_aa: CASSQGTPYEQYF
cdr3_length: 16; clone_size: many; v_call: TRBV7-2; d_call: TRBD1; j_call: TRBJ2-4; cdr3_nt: TGTGCCAGCAGTCGACCGGGACAGGGAGCCAAAAACATTCAGTACTTC; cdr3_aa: CASSRPGQGAKNIQYF
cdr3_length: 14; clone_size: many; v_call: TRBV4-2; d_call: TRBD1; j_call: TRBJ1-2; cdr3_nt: TGTGCCAGCGCCGGGGACAGGGTCGTCTATGGCTACACCTTC; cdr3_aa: CASAGDRVVYGYTF
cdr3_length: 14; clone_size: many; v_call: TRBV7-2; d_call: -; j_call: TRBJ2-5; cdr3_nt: TGTGCCTCTTCTGGGGCCAGGAGGGGAGAGACCCAGTACTTC; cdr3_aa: CASSGARRGETQYF
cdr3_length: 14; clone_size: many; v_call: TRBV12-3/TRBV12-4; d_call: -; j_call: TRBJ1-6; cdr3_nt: TGTGCCAGCAGTTTAGCGCCTGGAAAATCACCCCTCCACTTT; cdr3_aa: CASSLAPGKSPLHF
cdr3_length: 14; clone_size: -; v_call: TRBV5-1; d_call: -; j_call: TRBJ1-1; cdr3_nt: TGCGCCAGCAGCTCGGGACTGACGAACACTGAAGCTTTCTTT; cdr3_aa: CASSSGLTNTEAFF
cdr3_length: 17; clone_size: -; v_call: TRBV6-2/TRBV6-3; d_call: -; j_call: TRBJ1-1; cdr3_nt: TGTGCCAGCAGTTCGACCCCGGACCCCTGGGTGAACACTGAAGCTTTCTTT; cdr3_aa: CASSSTPDPWVNTEAFF
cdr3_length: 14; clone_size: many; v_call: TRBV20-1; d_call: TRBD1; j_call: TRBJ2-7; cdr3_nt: TGCAGTGCTCACCCCCGGGACAGGCATCGCGAGCAGTACTTC; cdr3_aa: CSAHPRDRHREQYF
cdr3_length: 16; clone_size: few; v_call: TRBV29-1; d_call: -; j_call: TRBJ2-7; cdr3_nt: TGCAGCGTTGTTGGTGTCAAGGACAGCCCCCTCTACGAGCAGTACTTC; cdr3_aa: CSVVGVKDSPLYEQYF
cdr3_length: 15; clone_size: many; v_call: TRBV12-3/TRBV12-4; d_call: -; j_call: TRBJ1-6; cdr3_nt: TGTGCCAGCAGGGATCGGGGCCCCTATAATTCACCCCTCCACTTT; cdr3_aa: CASRDRGPYNSPLHF
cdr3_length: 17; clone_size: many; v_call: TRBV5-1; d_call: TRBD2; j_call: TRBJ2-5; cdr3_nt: TGCGCCAGCAGTATCCAGCGGGGGGGCCCCTCGGAAGAGACCCAGTACTTC; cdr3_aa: CASSIQRGGPSEETQYF
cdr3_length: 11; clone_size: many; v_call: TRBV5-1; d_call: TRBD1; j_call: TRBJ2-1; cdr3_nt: TGCGCCAGCAGACAGGGGAATGAGCAGTTCTTC; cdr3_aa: CASRQGNEQFF
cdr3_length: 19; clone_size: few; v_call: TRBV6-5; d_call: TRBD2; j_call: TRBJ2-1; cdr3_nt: TGTGCCAGCAGTTATAAGCCACTGGCTAGCGGGCGGAATTACAATGAGCAGTTCTTC; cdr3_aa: CASSYKPLASGRNYNEQFF
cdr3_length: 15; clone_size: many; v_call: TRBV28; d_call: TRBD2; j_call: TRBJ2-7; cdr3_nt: TGTGCCAGCAGGCTAGCGGGAGGGTTCTCCTACGAGCAGTACTTC; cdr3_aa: CASRLAGGFSYEQYF
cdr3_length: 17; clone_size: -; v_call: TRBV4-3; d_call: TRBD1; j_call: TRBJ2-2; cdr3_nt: TGCGCCAGCAGCCGCACCCTAGGGGGCATGAACACCGGGGAGCTGTTTTTT; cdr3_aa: CASSRTLGGMNTGELFF
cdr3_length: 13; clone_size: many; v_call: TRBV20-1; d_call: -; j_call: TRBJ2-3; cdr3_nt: TGCAGTGCTGTCCGGGGCTCTACAGATACGCAGTATTTT; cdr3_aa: CSAVRGSTDTQYF
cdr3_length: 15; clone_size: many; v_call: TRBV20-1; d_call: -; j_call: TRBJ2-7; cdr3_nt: TGCAGTGCTAGAGTTGGGTGGGGGGTCTCCTACGAGCAGTACTTC; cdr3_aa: CSARVGWGVSYEQYF
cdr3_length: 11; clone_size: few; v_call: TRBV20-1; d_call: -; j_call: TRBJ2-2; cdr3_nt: TGCAGTGCTCTAGACACCGGGGAGCTGTTTTTT; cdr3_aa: CSALDTGELFF
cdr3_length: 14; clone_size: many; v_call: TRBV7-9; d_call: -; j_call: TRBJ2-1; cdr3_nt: TGTGCCAGCAGCCCAGTTGACCCCTACAATGAGCAGTTCTTC; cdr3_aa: CASSPVDPYNEQFF
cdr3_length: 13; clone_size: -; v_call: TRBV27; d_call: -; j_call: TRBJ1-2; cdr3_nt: TGTGCCAGCAGTTTAAGAGGTGTACAAGGCTACACCTTC; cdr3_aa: CASSLRGVQGYTF
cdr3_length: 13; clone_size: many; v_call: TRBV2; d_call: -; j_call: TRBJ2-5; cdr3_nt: TGTGCCAGCATCCGGGGGGCCCAAGAGACCCAGTACTTC; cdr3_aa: CASIRGAQETQYF
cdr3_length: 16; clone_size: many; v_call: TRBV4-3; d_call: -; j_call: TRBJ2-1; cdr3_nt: TGCGCCAGCAGCCATCGGGACCCCTACTTGGACAATGAGCAGTTCTTC; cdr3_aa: CASSHRDPYLDNEQFF
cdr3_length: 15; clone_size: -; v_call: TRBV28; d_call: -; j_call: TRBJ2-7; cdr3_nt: TGTGCCAGCAGTTCAGGGATATTCAACTCCTACGAGCAGTACTTC; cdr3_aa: CASSSGIFNSYEQYF
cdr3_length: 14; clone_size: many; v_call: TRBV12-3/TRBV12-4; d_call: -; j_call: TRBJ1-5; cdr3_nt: TGTGCCAGCAGTTTGTGGTTCCCGCGGCAGCCCCAGCATTTT; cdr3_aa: CASSLWFPRQPQHF
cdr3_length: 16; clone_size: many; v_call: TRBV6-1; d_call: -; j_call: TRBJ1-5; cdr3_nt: TGTGCCAGCAGCCCTATAACAGGGTTTAGCAATCAGCCCCAGCATTTT; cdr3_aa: CASSPITGFSNQPQHF
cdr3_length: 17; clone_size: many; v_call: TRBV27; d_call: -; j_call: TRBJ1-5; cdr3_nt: TGTGCCAGCAGTCCCCGTCTCAGGGCGGACGGCAATCAGCCCCAGCATTTT; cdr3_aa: CASSPRLRADGNQPQHF
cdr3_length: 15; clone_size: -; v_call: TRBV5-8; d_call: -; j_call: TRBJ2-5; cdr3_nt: TGTGCCAGCAGCTTGGGTGTTCAGCGTCAAGAGACCCAGTACTTC; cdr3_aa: CASSLGVQRQETQYF
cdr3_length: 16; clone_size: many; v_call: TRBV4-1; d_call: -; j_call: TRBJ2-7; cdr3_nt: TGCGCCAGCAGCCAAGATGGAGAGGGAAGCTCCTACGAGCAGTACTTC; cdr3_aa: CASSQDGEGSSYEQYF
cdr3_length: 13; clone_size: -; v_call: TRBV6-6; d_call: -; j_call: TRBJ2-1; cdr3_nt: TGTGCCAGCACCGGGGGCTTTCACAATGAGCAGTTCTTC; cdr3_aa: CASTGGFHNEQFF
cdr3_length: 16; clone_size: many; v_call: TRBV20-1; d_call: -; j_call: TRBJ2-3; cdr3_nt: TGCAGTGCCCTATACAGGGTGGGGGCTAGCACAGATACGCAGTATTTT; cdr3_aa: CSALYRVGASTDTQYF
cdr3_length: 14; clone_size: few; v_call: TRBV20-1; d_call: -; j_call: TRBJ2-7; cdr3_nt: TGCAGTGCTAGAGTACACACTGGTTCCTACGAGCAGTACTTC; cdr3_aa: CSARVHTGSYEQYF
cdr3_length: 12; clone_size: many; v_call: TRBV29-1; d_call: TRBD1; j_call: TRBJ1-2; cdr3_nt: TGCAGCGTCCACCAGACAGGGTCTGGCTACACCTTC; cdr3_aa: CSVHQTGSGYTF
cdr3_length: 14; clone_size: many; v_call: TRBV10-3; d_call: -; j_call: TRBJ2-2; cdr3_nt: TGTGCCATCAGTGGACAGACTACAGGCGGGGAGCTGTTTTTT; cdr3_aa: CAISGQTTGGELFF